This is a list of T cell receptor beta chains from one sample in a study of cytomegalovirus exposure and HLA in healthy donors. Clones were read by immunoSEQ multiplex PCR, and TCRdb kept only the in-frame ones, dropping some. Of about 94,000 clones in the sample, roughly three fifths were seen once. The sample comprised PBMCs. The origin of the receptors is a man in his thirties or forties in good health and CMV-seronegative. Each CDR3 is given with its conserved first and last residue. The order of the fields is CDR3 length, J gene, D gene, clone size, V gene, CDR3 DNA, CDR3 protein. A D gene is named only where the DNA matches it firmly. Part of the rows lack a size; the others show once, few, many or a class for expanded clones.

len: 14; j_gene: TRBJ1-4; d_gene: TRBD1; abundance: few; v_gene: TRBV18; CDR3nt: TGTGCCAGCTCACCCGGACAGGCCCGTGAAAAACTGTTTTTT; CDR3aa: CASSPGQAREKLFF
len: 14; j_gene: TRBJ1-1; d_gene: NA; abundance: NA; v_gene: TRBV19; CDR3nt: TGTGCCAGTAGTATCGGCAGGGAGAACACTGAAGCTTTCTTT; CDR3aa: CASSIGRENTEAFF
len: 16; j_gene: TRBJ2-6; d_gene: NA; abundance: NA; v_gene: TRBV4-2; CDR3nt: TGTGCCAGCAGCCAAGATTCCCCGTCTGGGGCCAACGTCCTGACTTTC; CDR3aa: CASSQDSPSGANVLTF
len: 15; j_gene: TRBJ2-1; d_gene: TRBD2; abundance: once; v_gene: TRBV2; CDR3nt: TGTGCCAGCAGTGAGGGGGGGACCATCTGGGATGAGCAGTTCTTC; CDR3aa: CASSEGGTIWDEQFF
len: 14; j_gene: TRBJ1-6; d_gene: TRBD1; abundance: few; v_gene: TRBV6-6; CDR3nt: TGTGCCAGCAGTTATGCGGACAGGGGATCACCCCTCCACTTT; CDR3aa: CASSYADRGSPLHF
len: 15; j_gene: TRBJ1-3; d_gene: NA; abundance: NA; v_gene: TRBV4-1; CDR3nt: TGCGCCAGCAGCCGCGTATTCGCTCTCGGAAACACCATATATTTT; CDR3aa: CASSRVFALGNTIYF
len: 12; j_gene: TRBJ1-3; d_gene: NA; abundance: NA; v_gene: TRBV9; CDR3nt: TGTGCCAGCATGGGGGCGGGAAACACCATATATTTT; CDR3aa: CASMGAGNTIYF
len: 14; j_gene: TRBJ2-5; d_gene: NA; abundance: few; v_gene: TRBV18; CDR3nt: TGTGCCAGCTCACCAAGCGCAGGGAAAGAGACCCAGTACTTC; CDR3aa: CASSPSAGKETQYF
len: 13; j_gene: TRBJ1-1; d_gene: NA; abundance: NA; v_gene: TRBV5-5; CDR3nt: TGTGCCAGCAGCTTTGGCGGTGGAACTGAAGCTTTCTTT; CDR3aa: CASSFGGGTEAFF
len: 12; j_gene: TRBJ1-3; d_gene: NA; abundance: few; v_gene: TRBV5-6; CDR3nt: TGTGCCAGCAGTTCGAACAGGAACACCATATATTTT; CDR3aa: CASSSNRNTIYF
len: 14; j_gene: TRBJ1-2; d_gene: NA; abundance: NA; v_gene: TRBV6-5; CDR3nt: TGTGCCAGCAGAAGACCTAGGGCGGACAGTAACAACACCTTC; CDR3aa: CASRRPRADSNNTF
len: 15; j_gene: TRBJ2-3; d_gene: TRBD1; abundance: NA; v_gene: TRBV30; CDR3nt: TGTGCCTGGAGTACGGGGGACAGGGACACAGATACGCAGTATTTT; CDR3aa: CAWSTGDRDTDTQYF
len: 16; j_gene: TRBJ2-2; d_gene: NA; abundance: few; v_gene: TRBV27; CDR3nt: TGTGCCAGCAGTTTATCAGCGGAGGTTAACACCGGGGAGCTGTTTTTT; CDR3aa: CASSLSAEVNTGELFF
len: 16; j_gene: TRBJ2-7; d_gene: NA; abundance: few; v_gene: TRBV6-1; CDR3nt: TGTGCCAGCAGTGTCCGCGATAAAAGGTGGAGCTACGAGCAGTACTTC; CDR3aa: CASSVRDKRWSYEQYF
len: 12; j_gene: TRBJ2-1; d_gene: NA; abundance: NA; v_gene: TRBV11-2; CDR3nt: TGTGCCAGCAGCTCCAACAGGGAGTGGGCGTTCTTC; CDR3aa: CASSSNREWAFF
len: 13; j_gene: TRBJ1-3; d_gene: NA; abundance: NA; v_gene: TRBV6-4; CDR3nt: TGTGCCAGCAGTGCGAGGGAGGGTGACACCATATATTTT; CDR3aa: CASSAREGDTIYF
len: 15; j_gene: TRBJ2-3; d_gene: TRBD1; abundance: NA; v_gene: TRBV11-2; CDR3nt: TGTGCCAGCAGCCCGGACAGGGGAAGCACAGATACGCAGTATTTT; CDR3aa: CASSPDRGSTDTQYF
len: 13; j_gene: TRBJ2-7; d_gene: NA; abundance: NA; v_gene: TRBV18; CDR3nt: TGTGCCAGCTCAGCGGTTAGAACTAGCGAGCAGTACTTC; CDR3aa: CASSAVRTSEQYF
len: 15; j_gene: TRBJ1-3; d_gene: NA; abundance: NA; v_gene: TRBV5-1; CDR3nt: TGCGCCAGCAGCCCCTGGACATACTCTGGAAACACCATATATTTT; CDR3aa: CASSPWTYSGNTIYF
len: 16; j_gene: TRBJ2-1; d_gene: TRBD2; abundance: few; v_gene: TRBV27; CDR3nt: TGTGCCAGCAGTTTTAGCGGGGGGAGCTCCTACAATGAGCAGTTCTTC; CDR3aa: CASSFSGGSSYNEQFF
len: 13; j_gene: TRBJ2-1; d_gene: TRBD1; abundance: NA; v_gene: TRBV7-2; CDR3nt: TGTGCCAGCAGCCCGGACAGGGATCGAGAGCAGTTCTTC; CDR3aa: CASSPDRDREQFF
len: 12; j_gene: TRBJ2-2; d_gene: NA; abundance: NA; v_gene: TRBV11-3; CDR3nt: TGTGCCAGCAGCTTAGAGTATGGGGAGCTGTTTTTC; CDR3aa: CASSLEYGELFF
len: 14; j_gene: TRBJ2-5; d_gene: NA; abundance: once; v_gene: TRBV7-7; CDR3nt: TGTGCTAGCAGCCCGGGACTCACCCAAGAGACCCAGTACTTC; CDR3aa: CASSPGLTQETQYF
len: 15; j_gene: TRBJ2-3; d_gene: TRBD1; abundance: once; v_gene: TRBV5-1; CDR3nt: TGCGCCAGCAGCTGGACAGGGGGAGGCACAGATACGCAGTATTTT; CDR3aa: CASSWTGGGTDTQYF
len: 16; j_gene: TRBJ2-5; d_gene: NA; abundance: NA; v_gene: TRBV29-1; CDR3nt: TGCAGCGTTTGGACCGGCACCCCGGGGAAGCAAGAGACCCAGTACTTC; CDR3aa: CSVWTGTPGKQETQYF
len: 16; j_gene: TRBJ1-6; d_gene: NA; abundance: NA; v_gene: TRBV5-1; CDR3nt: TGCGCCAGCAGCTTTCAGGAGGAGGCCTATAATTCACCCCTCCACTTT; CDR3aa: CASSFQEEAYNSPLHF
len: 13; j_gene: TRBJ1-5; d_gene: NA; abundance: NA; v_gene: TRBV7-6; CDR3nt: TGTGCCAGCGGGGGGGGTCTTAATCAGCCCCAGCATTTT; CDR3aa: CASGGGLNQPQHF
len: 12; j_gene: TRBJ2-2; d_gene: NA; abundance: NA; v_gene: TRBV5-1; CDR3nt: TGCGCCAGCAGCTTTAGTCACGGGGAGCTGTTTTTT; CDR3aa: CASSFSHGELFF
len: 14; j_gene: TRBJ2-5; d_gene: TRBD1; abundance: NA; v_gene: TRBV7-8; CDR3nt: TGTGCCAGCAGCTTGAGACAGGGGGTAGAGACCCAGTACTTC; CDR3aa: CASSLRQGVETQYF
len: 17; j_gene: TRBJ1-6; d_gene: TRBD1; abundance: NA; v_gene: TRBV9; CDR3nt: TGTGCCAGCAGCGTTGGACAGGGGGAATCCTATAATTCACCCCTCCACTTT; CDR3aa: CASSVGQGESYNSPLHF
len: 17; j_gene: TRBJ2-3; d_gene: TRBD2; abundance: NA; v_gene: TRBV5-1; CDR3nt: TGCGCCAGCAGCCCAAGACTAGCGGGAGGTTATTCAGATACGCAGTATTTT; CDR3aa: CASSPRLAGGYSDTQYF
len: 12; j_gene: TRBJ1-4; d_gene: NA; abundance: NA; v_gene: TRBV7-8; CDR3nt: TGTGCCAGCAGCTCCAGTAATGAAAAACTGTTTTTT; CDR3aa: CASSSSNEKLFF
len: 19; j_gene: TRBJ2-7; d_gene: TRBD2; abundance: NA; v_gene: TRBV23-1; CDR3nt: TGCGCCAGCAGTCAATCCCTCCTCTGTCTAGCGGGGGGAAGATACGAGCAGTACTTC; CDR3aa: CASSQSLLCLAGGRYEQYF
len: 13; j_gene: TRBJ2-3; d_gene: TRBD1; abundance: few; v_gene: TRBV5-1; CDR3nt: TGCGCCAGCGGGACAGGGGACACAGATACGCAGTATTTT; CDR3aa: CASGTGDTDTQYF
len: 14; j_gene: TRBJ2-7; d_gene: TRBD1; abundance: NA; v_gene: TRBV27; CDR3nt: TGTGCCAGCAGTGTACAGGGGGCTGGGTACGAGCAGTACTTC; CDR3aa: CASSVQGAGYEQYF
len: 12; j_gene: TRBJ2-1; d_gene: NA; abundance: NA; v_gene: TRBV11-2; CDR3nt: TGTGCCAGCAGCTTAGACGTAAATGAGCAGTTCTTC; CDR3aa: CASSLDVNEQFF
len: 15; j_gene: TRBJ2-3; d_gene: TRBD1; abundance: NA; v_gene: TRBV11-2; CDR3nt: TGTGCCAGCAGCCCCGGGACAGCCCTCACAGATACGCAGTATTTT; CDR3aa: CASSPGTALTDTQYF
len: 16; j_gene: TRBJ2-2; d_gene: TRBD2; abundance: NA; v_gene: TRBV6-1; CDR3nt: TGTGCCAGCAGTGAAGCCAACTCGCTTTCGGGGGGGTTGGTGTTTTTT; CDR3aa: CASSEANSLSGGLVFF
len: 17; j_gene: TRBJ1-4; d_gene: TRBD1; abundance: NA; v_gene: TRBV5-4; CDR3nt: TGTGCCAGCAGCTGGTGGGACAGGGGATTCGAAGGTGAAAAACTGTTTTTT; CDR3aa: CASSWWDRGFEGEKLFF
len: 17; j_gene: TRBJ2-3; d_gene: TRBD1; abundance: NA; v_gene: TRBV2; CDR3nt: TGTGCCAGCAGTGAATCCCGGGGGACAGGGGGCAGAGATACGCAGTATTTT; CDR3aa: CASSESRGTGGRDTQYF
len: 15; j_gene: TRBJ2-1; d_gene: TRBD2; abundance: few; v_gene: TRBV27; CDR3nt: TGTGCCAGCAGTTCCGCTAGCGGGAGCTACAATGAGCAGTTCTTC; CDR3aa: CASSSASGSYNEQFF
len: 14; j_gene: TRBJ1-5; d_gene: TRBD1; abundance: NA; v_gene: TRBV25-1; CDR3nt: TGTGCCAGCAGTCGACGACAGGGCGATCAGCCCCAGCATTTT; CDR3aa: CASSRRQGDQPQHF
len: 14; j_gene: TRBJ2-5; d_gene: NA; abundance: once; v_gene: TRBV28; CDR3nt: TGTGCCAGCAGTTTATCTGGGACACTGGAGACCCAGTACTTC; CDR3aa: CASSLSGTLETQYF
len: 12; j_gene: TRBJ2-7; d_gene: NA; abundance: NA; v_gene: TRBV7-9; CDR3nt: TGTTCCAGCAGCGCCGACAGGTTCGAGCAGTACTTC; CDR3aa: CSSSADRFEQYF
len: 16; j_gene: TRBJ2-3; d_gene: NA; abundance: NA; v_gene: TRBV11-3; CDR3nt: TGTGCCAGCAGCCAAAGTACGGGGGGCGGCACAGATACGCAGTATTTT; CDR3aa: CASSQSTGGGTDTQYF
len: 15; j_gene: TRBJ2-3; d_gene: NA; abundance: NA; v_gene: TRBV7-8; CDR3nt: TGTGCCAGCAGCTATGTAGCGACTAGCACAGATACGCAGTATTTT; CDR3aa: CASSYVATSTDTQYF
len: 15; j_gene: TRBJ2-2; d_gene: TRBD2; abundance: few; v_gene: TRBV6-6; CDR3nt: TGTGCCAGCAGCCGAAGCGGGGAGAACACCGGGGAGCTGTTTTTT; CDR3aa: CASSRSGENTGELFF
len: 14; j_gene: TRBJ2-5; d_gene: TRBD1; abundance: NA; v_gene: TRBV9; CDR3nt: TGTGCCAGCAGCGCCGGACAGGGGTGGGAGACCCAGTACTTC; CDR3aa: CASSAGQGWETQYF
len: 14; j_gene: TRBJ2-3; d_gene: NA; abundance: NA; v_gene: TRBV5-5; CDR3nt: TGTGCCAGCAGCTTGTACCAGGACACAGATACGCAGTATTTT; CDR3aa: CASSLYQDTDTQYF
len: 14; j_gene: TRBJ2-3; d_gene: TRBD2; abundance: NA; v_gene: TRBV5-1; CDR3nt: TGCGCCAGCAGCTTGAATAGCGGGATAGATACGCAGTATTTT; CDR3aa: CASSLNSGIDTQYF